This TCR beta chain was recovered during a study of CD8+ T cells in alopecia areata. Study-wide findings and caveats: Association of baseline CD8+ expansion with response is uncertain owing to one nonresponder. In patients, TCRs were shared less clearly than in mice, and HLA may possibly be involved.

RNA, once extracted, was reverse transcribed into cDNA for use as the sequencing template. Clones were sequenced by immunoSEQ multiplex PCR, and TCRdb holds only the in-frame ones, with some missing. In the table there are approximately 280,000 clones, roughly 64% of which are singletons. Regarding treatment: oral pan-JAK inhibitor, 5-10 mg twice daily. With regard to this clone: No antigen is known for it. With only one base between it and a far larger clone, this is likely a read error.

The specimen was CD4+ T cells sorted from blood, collected at week 24, from a patient treated with tofacitinib. This sequence was found in a human donor with alopecia areata.

The CDR3 protein is CASSEQGNGYTF. The DNA for the CDR3 is TGTGCCAGCAGTGAACAGGGGAATGGCTACACCTTC. The chain links TRBV2 to TRBJ1-2; the D gene is possibly TRBD1 (6 bases). Trimming removed 2 bases from V and 6 bases from J, with 7 bases in between. Germline V gene data show CDR1 as SNHLY and CDR2 as FYNNEI. There are 12 residues in the CDR3.